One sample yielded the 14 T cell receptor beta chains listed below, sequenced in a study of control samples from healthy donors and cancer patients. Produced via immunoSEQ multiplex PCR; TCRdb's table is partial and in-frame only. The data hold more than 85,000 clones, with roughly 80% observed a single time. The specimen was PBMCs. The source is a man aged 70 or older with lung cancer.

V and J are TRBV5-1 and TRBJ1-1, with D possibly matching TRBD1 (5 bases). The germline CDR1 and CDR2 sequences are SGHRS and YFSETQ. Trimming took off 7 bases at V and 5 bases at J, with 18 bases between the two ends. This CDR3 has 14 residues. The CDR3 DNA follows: TGCGCCAGCTGCGTCAGTGGGGGAGTAACTGAAGCTTTCTTT. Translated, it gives CASCVSGGVTEAFF.

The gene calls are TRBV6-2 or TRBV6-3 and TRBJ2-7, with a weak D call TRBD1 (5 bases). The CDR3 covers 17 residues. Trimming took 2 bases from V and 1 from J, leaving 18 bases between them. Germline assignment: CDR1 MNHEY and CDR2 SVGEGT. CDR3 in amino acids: CASSYTGHLRSSYEQYF. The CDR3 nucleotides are TGTGCCAGCAGTTACACAGGACACCTAAGAAGTTCCTACGAGCAGTACTTC.

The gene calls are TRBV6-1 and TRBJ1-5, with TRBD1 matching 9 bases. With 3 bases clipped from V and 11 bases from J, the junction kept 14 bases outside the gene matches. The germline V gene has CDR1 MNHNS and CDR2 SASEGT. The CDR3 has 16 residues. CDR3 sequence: CASSDDRDRVRKTQHF. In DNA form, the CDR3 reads TGTGCCAGCAGTGACGACCGGGACAGGGTGCGGAAAACCCAGCATTTT.

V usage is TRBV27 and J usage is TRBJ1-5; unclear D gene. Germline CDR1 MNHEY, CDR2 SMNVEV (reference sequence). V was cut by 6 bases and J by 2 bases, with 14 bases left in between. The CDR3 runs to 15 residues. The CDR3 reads CASSPLPLGNQPQHF. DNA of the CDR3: TGTGCCAGCAGCCCCCTGCCTCTTGGCAATCAGCCCCAGCATTTT.

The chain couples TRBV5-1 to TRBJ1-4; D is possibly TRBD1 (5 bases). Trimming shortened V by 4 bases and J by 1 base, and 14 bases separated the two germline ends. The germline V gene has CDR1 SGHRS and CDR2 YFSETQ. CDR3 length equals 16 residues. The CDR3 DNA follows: TGCGCCAGCAGCCTCCTCGGGGGAGGAACTAATGAAAAACTGTTTTTT. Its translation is CASSLLGGGTNEKLFF. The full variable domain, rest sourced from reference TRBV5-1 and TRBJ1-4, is KAGVTQTPRYLIKTRGQQVTLSCSPISGHRSVSWYQQTPGQGLQFLFEYFSETQRNKGNFPGRFSGRQFSNSRSEMNVSTLELGDSALYLCASSLLGGGTNEKLFFGSGTQLSVL.

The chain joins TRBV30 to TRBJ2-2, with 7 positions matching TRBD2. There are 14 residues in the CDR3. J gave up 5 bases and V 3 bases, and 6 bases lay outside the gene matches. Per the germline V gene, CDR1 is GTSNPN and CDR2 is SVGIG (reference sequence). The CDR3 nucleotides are TGTGCCTGGAGAAGGACGGGGGGAACCGGGGAGCTGTTTTTT. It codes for CAWRRTGGTGELFF.

The CDR3 reads CASSRYRDLSTDTQYF. The CDR3 DNA reads as TGTGCCAGTAGTAGATACCGGGACCTAAGCACAGATACGCAGTATTTT. This chain joins TRBV19 and TRBJ2-3; D is possibly TRBD1 or TRBD2 (5 bases each). This CDR3 spans 16 amino acids. V was pared by 4 bases and J by 0 bases, with 14 bases between. From germline, CDR1 is LNHDA and CDR2 SQIVND (reference sequence). The variable domain in full, with the rest retrieved from reference TRBV19 and TRBJ2-3, is DGGITQSPKYLFRKEGQNVTLSCEQNLNHDAMYWYRQDPGQGLRLIYYSQIVNDFQKGDIAEGYSVSREKKESFPLTVTSAQKNPTAFYLCASSRYRDLSTDTQYFGPGTRLTVL.

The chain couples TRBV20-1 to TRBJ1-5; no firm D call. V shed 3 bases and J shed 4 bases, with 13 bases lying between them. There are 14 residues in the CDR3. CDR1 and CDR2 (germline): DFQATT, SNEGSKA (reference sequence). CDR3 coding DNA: TGCAGTGCTAGTAAGGCGGTGAAAAATCAGCCCCAGCATTTT. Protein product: CSASKAVKNQPQHF.

The CDR3 nucleotides read TGTGCCAGCAGGCCGGGGGCGAGCTCCTACAATGAGCAGTTCTTC. Encoded protein: CASRPGASSYNEQFF. The chain links TRBV9 to TRBJ2-1; D may correspond to TRBD1 or TRBD2 (6 bases each). This CDR3 has 15 amino acids. The germline gives CDR1 SGDLS, CDR2 YYNGEE. Between the trimmed V and J ends, which lost 5 bases and 0 bases, there was a span of 12 bases.

The CDR3 loop reads CASSRGGATDTQYF. DNA of the CDR3: TGTGCCAGCAGTCGCGGGGGGGCCACAGATACGCAGTATTTT. The rearrangement uses TRBV3-1 (or the pseudogene TRBV3-2) and TRBJ2-3; 9 nucleotides agree with TRBD2. The CDR3 loop spans 14 amino acids. The germline CDR1 and CDR2 sequences are LGHDT and YNNKEL (reference sequence). V was clipped by 6 bases and J by 2 bases; unmatched bases: 3.

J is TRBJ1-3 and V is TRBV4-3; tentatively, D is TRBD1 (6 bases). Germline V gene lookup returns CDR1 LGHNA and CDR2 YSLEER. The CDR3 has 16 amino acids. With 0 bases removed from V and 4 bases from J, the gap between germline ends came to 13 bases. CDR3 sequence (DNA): TGCGCCAGCAGCCAAGATGGACAGCCAACAGGAAACACCATATATTTT. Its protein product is CASSQDGQPTGNTIYF.

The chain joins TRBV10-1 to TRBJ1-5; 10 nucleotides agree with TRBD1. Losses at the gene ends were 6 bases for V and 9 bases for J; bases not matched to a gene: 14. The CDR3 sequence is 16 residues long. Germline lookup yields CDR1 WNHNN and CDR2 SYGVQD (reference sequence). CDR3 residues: CASRHFRDRGTRPQHF. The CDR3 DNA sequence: TGCGCCAGCAGACACTTTAGGGACAGGGGTACGAGGCCCCAGCATTTT.

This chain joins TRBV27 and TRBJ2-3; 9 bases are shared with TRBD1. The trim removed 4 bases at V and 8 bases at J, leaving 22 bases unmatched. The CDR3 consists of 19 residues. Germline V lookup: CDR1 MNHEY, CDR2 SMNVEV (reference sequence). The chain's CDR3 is CASSSSTTADRGFSATQYF. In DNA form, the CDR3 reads TGTGCCAGCAGTTCGTCAACAACTGCGGACAGGGGTTTCTCTGCTACGCAGTATTTT.

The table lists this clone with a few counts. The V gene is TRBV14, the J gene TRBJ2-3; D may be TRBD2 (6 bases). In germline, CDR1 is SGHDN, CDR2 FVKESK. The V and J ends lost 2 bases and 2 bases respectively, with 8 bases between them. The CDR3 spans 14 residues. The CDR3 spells CASSQRDFTDTQYF. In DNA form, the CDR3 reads TGTGCCAGCAGCCAAAGGGACTTCACAGATACGCAGTATTTT.